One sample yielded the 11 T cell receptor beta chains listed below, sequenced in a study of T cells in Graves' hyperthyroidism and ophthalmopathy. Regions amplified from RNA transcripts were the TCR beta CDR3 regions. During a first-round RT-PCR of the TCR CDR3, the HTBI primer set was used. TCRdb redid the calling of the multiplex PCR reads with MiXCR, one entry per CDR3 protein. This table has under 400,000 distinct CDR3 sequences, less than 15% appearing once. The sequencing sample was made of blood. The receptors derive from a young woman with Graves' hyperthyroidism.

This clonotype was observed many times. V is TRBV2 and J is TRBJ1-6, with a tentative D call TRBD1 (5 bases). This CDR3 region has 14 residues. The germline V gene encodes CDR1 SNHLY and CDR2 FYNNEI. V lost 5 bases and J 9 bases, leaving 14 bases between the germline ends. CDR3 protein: CASSSGRGGSPLHF. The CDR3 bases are TGTGCCAGCAGTTCGGGACGGGGAGGTTCACCCCTCCACTTT.

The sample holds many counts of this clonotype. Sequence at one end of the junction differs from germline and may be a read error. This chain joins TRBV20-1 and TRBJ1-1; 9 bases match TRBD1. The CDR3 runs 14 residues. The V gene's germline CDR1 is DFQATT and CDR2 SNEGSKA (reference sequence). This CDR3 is CSARHRGPGTEACF. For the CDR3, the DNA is TGCAGTGCTAGACACAGGGGGCCGGGCACTGAAGCTTGCTTT.

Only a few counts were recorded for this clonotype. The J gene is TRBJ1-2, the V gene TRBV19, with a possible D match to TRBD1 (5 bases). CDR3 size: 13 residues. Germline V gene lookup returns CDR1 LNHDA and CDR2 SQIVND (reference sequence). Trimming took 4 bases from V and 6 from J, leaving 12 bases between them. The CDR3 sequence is CASSNQGLHGYTF. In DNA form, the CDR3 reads TGTGCCAGTAGTAATCAGGGCCTCCATGGCTACACCTTC.

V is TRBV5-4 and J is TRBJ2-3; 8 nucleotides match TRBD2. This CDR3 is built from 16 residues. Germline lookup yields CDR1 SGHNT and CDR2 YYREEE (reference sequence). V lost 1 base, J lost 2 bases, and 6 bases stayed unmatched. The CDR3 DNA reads TGTGCCAGCAGCTTGTATAGCGGGGCCATCACAGATACGCAGTATTTT. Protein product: CASSLYSGAITDTQYF.

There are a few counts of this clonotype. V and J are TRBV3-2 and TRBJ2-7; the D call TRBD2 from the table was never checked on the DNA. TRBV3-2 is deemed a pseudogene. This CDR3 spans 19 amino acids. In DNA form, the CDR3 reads TGTGCCAGCAGCCAGTATCTCTCGCCCAGGACTAGCGGGACCTACGAGCAGTACTTC. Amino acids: CASSQYLSPRTSGTYEQYF.

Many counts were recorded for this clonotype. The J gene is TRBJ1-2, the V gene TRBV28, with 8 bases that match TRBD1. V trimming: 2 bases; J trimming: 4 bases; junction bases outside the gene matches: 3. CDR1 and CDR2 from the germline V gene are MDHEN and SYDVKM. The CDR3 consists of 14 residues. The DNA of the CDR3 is TGTGCCAGCAGTTTACAGGGGGCTAGCTATGGCTACACCTTC. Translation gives CASSLQGASYGYTF.

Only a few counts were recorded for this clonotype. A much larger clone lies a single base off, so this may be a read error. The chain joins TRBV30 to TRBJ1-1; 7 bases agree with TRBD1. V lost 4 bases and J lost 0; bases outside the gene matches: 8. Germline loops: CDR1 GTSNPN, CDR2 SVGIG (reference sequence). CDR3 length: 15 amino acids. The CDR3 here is CAWNIATGMNTEAFF. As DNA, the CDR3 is TGTGCCTGGAACATTGCGACAGGGATGAACACTGAAGCTTTCTTT.

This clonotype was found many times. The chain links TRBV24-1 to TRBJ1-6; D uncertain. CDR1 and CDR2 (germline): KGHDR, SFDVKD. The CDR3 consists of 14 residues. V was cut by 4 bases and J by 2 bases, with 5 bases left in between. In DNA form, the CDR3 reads TGTGCCACCAGTGACGGGGCCTATAATTCACCCCTCCACTTT. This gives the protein CATSDGAYNSPLHF.

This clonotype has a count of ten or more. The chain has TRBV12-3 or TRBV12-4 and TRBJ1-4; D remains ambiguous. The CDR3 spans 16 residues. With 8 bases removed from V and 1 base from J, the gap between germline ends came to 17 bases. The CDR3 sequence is CASADLRRGTNEKLFF. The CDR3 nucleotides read TGTGCCAGCGCGGACCTCCGACGCGGAACTAATGAAAAACTGTTTTTT.

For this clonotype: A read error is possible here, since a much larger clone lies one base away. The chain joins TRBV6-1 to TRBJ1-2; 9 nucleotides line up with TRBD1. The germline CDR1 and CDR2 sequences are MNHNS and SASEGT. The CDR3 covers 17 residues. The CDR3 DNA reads TGTGCCAACAGTAAATCCAATCCCGGGACAGGGAACTATGGCTACACCTTC. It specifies CANSKSNPGTGNYGYTF.

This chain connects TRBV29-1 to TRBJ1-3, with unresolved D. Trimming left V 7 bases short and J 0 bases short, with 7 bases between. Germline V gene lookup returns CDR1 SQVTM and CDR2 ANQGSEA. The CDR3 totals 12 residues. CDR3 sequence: CSAYGSGNTIYF. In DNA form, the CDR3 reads TGCAGCGCTTACGGCTCTGGAAACACCATATATTTT.